This T cell receptor (beta chain) came from a study of cytomegalovirus exposure and HLA in healthy donors (dated by TCRdb to about 2017). Study-wide context: An earlier analysis of approximately 590 of the donors reported 276 Gb of sequence data and some 100 million unique TCR beta sequences from roughly 200 million T cells. The later analysis used no new phenotypic data to find candidate immune exposures, relying instead on TCR beta sequences and their occurrence across donors. An earlier analysis of several hundred of the donors applied high-throughput TCR beta sequencing to assess whether each TCR beta V gene segment acted as functional or pseudogenic. To study patterns of TCR occurrence, a later analysis re-analyzed previously published TCR beta repertoires from around 700 donors and added high-resolution HLA genotyping. Several DR-DQ haplotypes were treated as single units for association and clustering because of strong linkage in the cohort. The study profiled the T cell repertoires of more than 500 subjects by immunosequencing and related them to cytomegalovirus serostatus. Of the roughly 400 genotyped donors, 65% to 90% fell in the genetic ancestry cluster associated with self-reported Caucasian donors. Among roughly 400 genotyped donors of the cohort, an average of roughly 230,000 unique TCR beta nucleotide sequences was sequenced per donor, of which roughly 18% were non-productive. An early release that covered 640 HLA-typed donors contained approximately 300 gigabases of sequencing data and 70 million to 100 million unique TCR sequences. A later genetic analysis used genome-wide SNP genotypes for 398 of the 666 donors, treating that subset as a discovery cohort. Class I and class II HLA loci were covered by the typing at four-digit resolution. The number of typed donors differed by locus: about 620-640 for A, B, C, DRB1 and DQB1; 522 for DQA1; 606 for DPA1; and roughly 450 for DPB1. Every discovery cohort repertoire had been produced on one sequencing platform. Donor age, sex, ethnicity and CMV serostatus were compiled together with the repertoire data. To predict cytomegalovirus infection status, the study brought together high-throughput TCR immunosequencing, statistical association of individual TCRs with disease status, and machine learning. The study aimed to test whether cataloging public T cell receptors could reveal signatures of past pathogen exposure. A separate validation cohort of about 110 different subjects was used in addition to the 666-subject first cohort.

The cohort comprised around 690 healthy bone marrow donors. All cohort members were sampled while nominally healthy, although unrecorded immune exposures were likely present. The donor tested CMV seronegative and was one of the 352 seronegative cohort members. Every donor gave a peripheral blood sample, and the peripheral blood mononuclear cells from that sample were used for TCR beta sequencing. The Qiagen DNeasy Blood Extraction Kit was used to extract genomic DNA from the blood cell samples. CDR1 and CDR2 were assigned from the germline V gene (reference sequence) as SEHNR and FQNEAQ. The CDR3 starts with the cysteine, ends with the phenylalanine, and has 15 residues. Just CDR3 DNA is preserved here, 45 bases in frame from base 1. V is shortened by 1 base, J by 0 bases, and the region joining them spans 9 bases. On this clone: The antigen this receptor binds is unknown.

Libraries were built with the immunoSEQ multiplex PCR assay. The multiplex PCR relied on a mix of 60 forward primers for TCR Vbeta segments and 13 reverse primers for TCR Jbeta segments. The CDR3 region of rearranged TCR beta genes was amplified from genomic DNA by a multiplex PCR assay. Amplified TCR beta libraries were sequenced as 87-base-pair reads on the Illumina HiSeq System. Per the authors' processing: A later analysis counted tens of millions of unique TCR beta chains across the 600 to 850 repertoires, and 10 million to 12 million of these chains were shared by at least two donors. Raw reads were error-corrected and collapsed into unique sequences with a nearest-neighbor algorithm that merged closely related sequences to remove PCR and sequencing errors. V, D and J gene segments were assigned by aligning CDR3 sequences to IMGT reference sequences. For a sequence to be retained, at least a six-nucleotide match to both a V gene segment and a J gene segment was required. Rearrangements were classified as productive when the CDR3 lacked stop codons and remained in frame with V and J, and all other rearrangements were classified as non-productive. Following IMGT convention, CDR3 was defined as the stretch from the second conserved V-encoded cysteine up to the conserved J-encoded phenylalanine. Sequences without an unambiguous match to a single V gene segment were excluded from the earlier analysis of approximately 600 of the donors. An earlier analysis of 587 of the donors classified V segments as functional when productive rearrangements were above 56.7% and as segregating when the standard deviation between donors was above 5%. A statistical classification framework was built to diagnose cytomegalovirus status from the catalog of TCR beta chain sequences. In a later analysis, TCR nucleotide sequences were compared against IMGT/GENE-DB human TR gene sequences so that V and J genes could be assigned. In a later analysis, CDR3 sequences and most-parsimonious VDJ recombination scenarios were assigned using the TCRdist pipeline. In a later analysis, every TCR beta chain was defined by the combination of its CDR3 amino acid sequence and its V-gene family, and reads without a unique V-gene family were dropped. As a way to deal with suspected cross-contamination and a sequencing artifact, a later analysis dropped 450 to 600 nucleotide sequences that were highly shared and had low generation probability. A later analysis calculated a clonal expansion index for each public chain from normalized within-repertoire ranks of inferred template counts. A later analysis computed generation probabilities with a VDJ recombination model fitted to out-of-frame rearrangements, and checked the results against IGoR. A later analysis scored TCR-TCR, TCR-HLA and TCR-CMV co-occurrence with hypergeometric tests, applying a repertoire-size bias correction to TCR pairs. A later analysis estimated false discovery rates by permuting HLA or CMV assignments 20 times. In a later analysis, co-occurring TCRs were grouped with DBSCAN, and TCRdist sequence similarity was added when clustering was performed within HLA-allele-positive subsets. Repertoires with fewer than 30,000 or more than 120,000 public chains were left out of co-occurrence clustering, as were roughly five repertoires with anomalous nucleotide sharing. The table comes from immuneACCESS by way of TCRdb, which keeps in-frame sequences with V and J called. Part of the clones is missing from these tables; in studies checked, under half for an unresolved V gene and the rest for unknown reasons. Clone size and V and J calls were adopted from that table, with D and trimming inferred from the DNA. The sample's records list approximately 150,000 clones. Together, the top ten hold roughly 1.6% of the sample.

Overall study results and their limits: In vitro tests confirmed that a few of the cytomegalovirus-associated TCR beta chains recognize cytomegalovirus antigens. In a later analysis, HLA-associated TCR beta chains showed more clonal expansion and lower generation probabilities than non-associated chains that were equally common. Because counts were too low, around 17 rarely observed V segments, including chromosome 9 orphons, were left out of the earlier analysis of roughly 600 of the donors. In a later analysis, several top co-occurrence clusters were reported to appear linked to parvovirus B19, influenza, CMV and Epstein-Barr virus. HLA typing was unavailable for some donors at each locus, so association tests used only the typed subset. In a later genetic analysis, a missense DCLRE1C variant was associated with V-gene and J-gene trimming of TCR beta chains, and the association was replicated in an independent cohort. Some IMGT-functional V segments, including TRBV6-2 and TRBV6-3, could not be told apart with the 87-base-pair reads, so those segments were excluded. The study gave a list of 150 to 200 TCR beta chains associated with cytomegalovirus. It was suggested by the authors that the approach could potentially be generalized to other disease states and immunological phenotypes. The only immune exposure information available for the cohort was CMV serostatus. According to a later analysis, TCR association rates differed among HLA loci, with DRB1 alleles showing the most associated TCRs and HLA-C alleles showing the fewest. In this cohort, only TCR beta chains were sequenced, and detectable features were limited by the absence of alpha or paired-chain data. The sequencing pipeline was judged likely to have produced a cluster of highly shared sequence variants as a technical artifact. A further reported finding was that TCR beta sequences accurately predicted the HLA-A and HLA-B alleles for most subjects in the first cohort. A later analysis found that most CMV-associated TCR beta chains appeared HLA-restricted, with HLA associations seemingly driven largely by CMV exposure. According to a later genetic analysis, donors in an Asian-associated ancestry cluster had fewer N-insertions in productive TCRs than the roughly 670-donor mean. When HLA alleles, especially DR and DQ, strongly co-occurred, TCR associations were difficult to assign to individual alleles. In an earlier analysis of 587 of the donors, most TCR beta V segments were observed in productive rearrangements about 87% or about 30% of the time, broadly matching IMGT annotations. Correlated functional status among segregating V segments might be attributable to linkage disequilibrium, but an unknown experimental factor could not be ruled out. Roughly uniform sequencing depth across donors was assumed in presence/absence analyses, although this assumption may not hold. Specific HLA alleles were associated with roughly 16,000 TCR beta sequences at a false discovery rate of 0.05 in a later analysis. Cytomegalovirus status was reported to be diagnosed by the classifier with high specificity and sensitivity in both the original and validation cohorts. Most TCR sequences were observed very rarely across donors, whereas some public TCRs were present in many individuals.

This clonotype was obtained from a woman between 45 and 60 years old in good health and CMV-seronegative. The chain was built from TRBV7-9 and TRBJ2-5, and possibly TRBD1, on 5 matching bases. What was sequenced was PBMCs. The sequenced DNA: TGTGCCAGCAGCTTAGGCCTGACAGACCAAGAGACCCAGTACTTC. The resulting protein is CASSLGLTDQETQYF.